Below, 2 T cell receptor beta chains from the same sample are listed, as sequenced in a study of CD8 T cells in Susac syndrome. cDNA came from about 0.46 to 1 ug RNA primed by random hexamers. In TCRdb, the immunoSEQ multiplex PCR reads were re-called with MiXCR into one record per CDR3 protein. The sample includes roughly 150,000 distinct CDR3 sequences, roughly 94% of them seen just once. Sequencing was done on a sample of CD8+ T cells from PBMCs. The receptors derive from a human donor with multiple sclerosis.

The gene calls are TRBV7-6 and TRBJ1-2; weak D call: TRBD1 (6 bases). The CDR3 length is 14 residues. The V end was cut by 5 bases, the J end by 8 bases, with 18 bases between. The germline V gene has CDR1 SGHVS and CDR2 FNYEAQ. The CDR3 DNA sequence: TGTGCCAGCAGCCCCGAGATAGGGGGTTCAGGCTACACCTTC. It translates to CASSPEIGGSGYTF.

This clonotype turned up a few times. The CDR3 DNA is TGTGCCAGCAGTGAAGCGGGGGGTCTTGACAGCTCTGGAAACACCATATATTTT. This gives the protein CASSEAGGLDSSGNTIYF. The rearrangement joins TRBV2 to TRBJ1-3; maybe TRBD1 (5 bases). The V gene's germline CDR1 is SNHLY and CDR2 FYNNEI. This CDR3 region has 18 residues. V lost 0 bases and J 0 bases, leaving 15 bases between the germline ends.